A single sample gave rise to the 14 T cell receptor beta chains below, sequenced in a study of blood T cells in healthy people across ages. It was with a sample-barcoded 5' primer and a J-beta primer mix that a second PCR of about 6 to 12 cycles was run. TCRdb re-called the 5' RACE reads through MiXCR, storing one row per CDR3 protein. The sample shows some 760,000 distinct CDR3 sequences, roughly 25% of them seen only once. The sample also formed part of further work on T cells of mothers and their children.

The sample consisted of blood. The origin of the receptors is a boy younger than 18 in good health.

This clonotype was found a few times. The chain links TRBV20-1 to TRBJ2-4; the D is unclear. Trimming left V 3 bases short and J 0 bases short, with 9 bases between. The CDR3 is made up of 14 amino acids. Germline loops: CDR1 DFQATT, CDR2 SNEGSKA (reference sequence). This chain's CDR3 is CSASPLLAKNIQYF. Written as DNA, the CDR3 is TGCAGTGCTAGTCCGCTGCTAGCCAAAAACATTCAGTACTTC.

The chain employs TRBV6-2 or TRBV6-3 and TRBJ1-6; D gene unclear. The germline CDR1 and CDR2 sequences are MNHEY and SVGEGT. V lost 6 bases and J 0 bases, leaving 6 bases between the germline ends. The CDR3 sequence is 14 residues long. CDR3 in DNA: TGTGCCAGCAGCCGGAGCTCCTATAATTCACCCCTCCACTTT. Its translation: CASSRSSYNSPLHF.

The chain links TRBV7-9 to TRBJ2-5; possibly TRBD1 or TRBD2 for D (5 bases each). The CDR3 extends over 16 amino acids. Germline V gene data show CDR1 as SEHNR and CDR2 as FQNEAQ (reference sequence). The V and J ends lost 5 bases and 5 bases respectively, with 21 bases between them. The CDR3 spells CASSPTGGPGYETQYF. Here the CDR3 DNA reads TGTGCCAGCAGCCCCACAGGAGGTCCAGGGTATGAGACCCAGTACTTC. Full variable domain (outside the CDR3, taken from reference TRBV7-9 and TRBJ2-5): DTGVSQNPRHKITKRGQNVTFRCDPISEHNRLYWYRQTLGQGPEFLTYFQNEAQLEKSRLLSDRFSAERPKGSFSTLEIQRTEQGDSAMYLCASSPTGGPGYETQYFGPGTRLLVL.

V usage is TRBV7-6 and J usage is TRBJ1-3; maybe TRBD1 (6 bases). Trimming removed 5 bases from V and 4 bases from J, with 15 bases in between. Germline-derived CDR1 and CDR2 are SGHVS and FNYEAQ. CDR3 length: 15 residues. The CDR3 nucleotides read TGTGCCAGCAGCCAATCTTCCGGGACAGGAAACACCATATATTTT. It is translated as CASSQSSGTGNTIYF.

This clonotype has only a few counts. The chain links TRBV28 to TRBJ2-5; D may be TRBD2 (6 bases). The CDR3 consists of 15 residues. V lost 3 bases, J lost 5 bases, and 16 bases lay in between. Germline CDR1 is MDHEN and CDR2 is SYDVKM. The CDR3, as DNA: TGTGCCAGCAGTTTTTCTTGGAGGGCCGGGGAGACCCAGTACTTC. This gives the protein CASSFSWRAGETQYF.

The chain uses TRBV5-8 and TRBJ2-1; no reliable D call. The germline V and J ends were trimmed by 4 bases and 0 bases, with 17 bases remaining between them. CDR3 size: 17 residues. Germline CDR1 and CDR2: SGHTS and YDEGEE. The CDR3 loop reads CASSPWNEPRSYNEQFF. DNA of the CDR3: TGTGCCAGCAGCCCGTGGAATGAGCCCCGCTCCTACAATGAGCAGTTCTTC.

The gene calls are TRBV20-1 and TRBJ2-1; 8 bases line up with TRBD2. The CDR3 has 16 residues. Unmatched junction bases numbered 5, after V lost 1 base and J lost 0 bases. The V gene's germline CDR1 is DFQATT and CDR2 SNEGSKA (reference sequence). CDR3 in amino acids: CSARVSLADSYNEQFF. The DNA of the CDR3 is TGCAGTGCTAGAGTGTCACTAGCGGACTCCTACAATGAGCAGTTCTTC.

CDR3 sequence (DNA): TGTGCCAGCAGCTCACAGGGGGGTCAGGAAAAACTGTTTTTT. This encodes CASSSQGGQEKLFF. The chain recombines TRBV7-9 with TRBJ1-4; TRBD1 matches 8 bases. The length of the CDR3 is 14 residues. Germline CDR1 SEHNR, CDR2 FQNEAQ (reference sequence). The V segment lost 4 bases and the J segment 8 bases; nucleotides outside the gene matches: 6. Full variable domain (remainder filled in from reference TRBV7-9 and TRBJ1-4): DTGVSQNPRHKITKRGQNVTFRCDPISEHNRLYWYRQTLGQGPEFLTYFQNEAQLEKSRLLSDRFSAERPKGSFSTLEIQRTEQGDSAMYLCASSSQGGQEKLFFGSGTQLSVL.

The chain joins TRBV29-1 to TRBJ2-3; D assignment may be TRBD1 or TRBD2 (6 bases each). Germline CDR1 SQVTM, CDR2 ANQGSEA. The CDR3 covers 15 residues. V was shortened by 4 bases and J by 2 bases, with 16 bases between the two germline ends. The DNA for the CDR3 is TGCAGCGTTGTCCGGACGGGGGCCCACACAGATACGCAGTATTTT. This sequence encodes CSVVRTGAHTDTQYF.

The chain employs TRBV10-3 and TRBJ1-4, with a tentative D call TRBD1 (5 bases). The length of the CDR3 is 14 residues. The V gene's germline CDR1 is ENHRY and CDR2 SYGVKD. V shed 5 bases and J shed 4 bases, with 11 bases lying between them. CDR3 sequence (DNA): TGTGCCATCAGTACGACAGCCTTTAATGAAAAACTGTTTTTT. Its translation: CAISTTAFNEKLFF.

The V call is TRBV29-1, the J call TRBJ2-3, with unresolved D. The germline CDR1 and CDR2 sequences are SQVTM and ANQGSEA. Trimming removed 0 bases at V and 5 bases at J, with 6 bases between. The CDR3 consists of 12 residues. CDR3 in amino acids: CSVEEGGDTQYF. The CDR3 DNA sequence: TGCAGCGTTGAAGAAGGTGGAGATACGCAGTATTTT.

The chain recombines TRBV7-3 with TRBJ2-5, with D possibly called TRBD1 or TRBD2 (5 bases each). CDR3 size: 15 residues. The germline gives CDR1 SGHTA, CDR2 FQGTGA. V gave up 5 bases and J gave up 3 bases, with 16 bases separating them. CDR3 DNA: TGTGCCAGCAGCCCCGGGGACGGAAGCAAAGAGACCCAGTACTTC. It is translated as CASSPGDGSKETQYF.

This chain links TRBV24-1 with TRBJ2-5, with 10 nucleotides matching TRBD2. With the DNA end fitting TRBJ2-1 better, the J assignment may be wrong. CDR3 length equals 16 residues. Germline V gives CDR1 KGHDR, CDR2 SFDVKD. CDR3 sequence: CATSDLDLAGENEQFF. The CDR3 bases are TGTGCCACCAGTGATTTGGACCTAGCGGGAGAAAATGAGCAGTTCTTC.

V and J are TRBV6-1 and TRBJ2-2; perhaps TRBD1 as D (6 bases). V was clipped by 6 bases and J by 2 bases, with 19 bases between them. Germline lookup yields CDR1 MNHNS and CDR2 SASEGT. The CDR3 sequence is 17 residues long. The CDR3 DNA reads as TGTGCCAGCAGGGCCAACATCGGGACATTAAACACCGGGGAGCTGTTTTTT. Its translation is CASRANIGTLNTGELFF.